Listed here are 21 T cell receptor beta chains from one sample, sequenced in a study of CD8+CD57+ T cells in acquired aplastic anemia. Template material for TCR beta VDJ and CDR3 profiling consisted of genomic DNA. TCRdb independently ran MiXCR on the reads; one entry per CDR3 protein. The sample has about 400,000 distinct CDR3 sequences, about two thirds seen once; the top ten hold approximately 3.9%. The sequenced material came from sorted CD4+, CD8+, or CD8+CD57+ T cells (not recorded which) from PBMCs. The receptors stem from a human donor in good health, serving as a control.

The chain couples TRBV15 to TRBJ2-7; D perhaps matches TRBD2 (6 bases). Germline V gene sequence: CDR1 LNHNV, CDR2 YYDKDF (reference sequence). V was cut by 3 bases and J by 5 bases, with 11 bases left in between. The CDR3 length is 13 residues. The chain's CDR3 is CATSRADYHEQYF. The CDR3 DNA is TGTGCCACCAGCAGGGCGGACTACCACGAGCAGTACTTC.

This clonotype appeared many times. The V gene is TRBV11-2, the J gene TRBJ2-3, with 8 nucleotides matching TRBD2. The CDR3 totals 16 residues. The V gene end was trimmed by 0 bases and the J gene end by 3 bases; junction bases not matched to a gene: 5. Germline loops: CDR1 SGHAT, CDR2 FQNNGV. CDR3 nucleotide sequence: TGTGCCAGCAGCTTAGAGGGGCGGGGGGTGACAGATACGCAGTATTTT. Its protein is CASSLEGRGVTDTQYF.

The V gene is TRBV9, the J gene TRBJ1-1, with TRBD1 matching over 8 bases. Germline CDR1 and CDR2: SGDLS and YYNGEE. The V gene end was trimmed by 4 bases and the J gene end by 2 bases; junction bases not matched to a gene: 10. This CDR3 has 16 residues. The CDR3 bases are TGTGCCAGCAGCCGCACCCCACAGGGGGACAACACTGAAGCTTTCTTT. It codes for CASSRTPQGDNTEAFF.

This clonotype was seen ten or more times. The chain recombines TRBV19 with TRBJ1-1; D gene ambiguous. V was shortened by 4 bases and J by 0 bases, with 12 bases between the two germline ends. CDR3 length: 15 residues. Germline loops: CDR1 LNHDA, CDR2 SQIVND (reference sequence). The CDR3 bases are TGTGCCAGTAGTAGCCCAGCGGCATTGAACACTGAAGCTTTCTTT. This codes for CASSSPAALNTEAFF.

This clonotype showed up many times. The V call is TRBV5-1, the J call TRBJ2-2, with 7 bases aligning to TRBD1. Germline lookup yields CDR1 SGHRS and CDR2 YFSETQ. Trimming cost V 4 bases and J 4 bases; bases outside gene matches: 7. The CDR3 sequence is 15 residues long. This CDR3 reads CASSRTGWGTGELFF. The CDR3 DNA reads TGCGCCAGCAGCCGGACAGGATGGGGCACCGGGGAGCTGTTTTTT.

The chain carries TRBV20-1 and TRBJ2-3, with D unclear. The germline V and J ends were trimmed by 6 bases and 10 bases, with 20 bases remaining between them. Germline lookup yields CDR1 DFQATT and CDR2 SNEGSKA (reference sequence). This CDR3 has 13 amino acids. CDR3 loop: CSARWAVTPPQYF. The DNA for the CDR3 is TGCAGTGCAAGATGGGCCGTCACCCCTCCGCAGTATTTT.

V usage is TRBV9 and J usage is TRBJ1-3; D is perhaps TRBD1 (5 bases). The CDR3 is made up of 15 amino acids. The germline CDR1 and CDR2 sequences are SGDLS and YYNGEE. The V end was cut by 4 bases, the J end by 2 bases, with 13 bases between. This CDR3 reads CASSSAGGTGNTIYF. The CDR3 DNA reads TGTGCCAGCAGCTCCGCGGGGGGAACTGGAAACACCATATATTTT.

The chain has TRBV5-1 and TRBJ1-6; D not certain. The germline V gene has CDR1 SGHRS and CDR2 YFSETQ. The germline V and J ends were trimmed by 0 bases and 3 bases, with 7 bases remaining between them. The CDR3 is 15 amino acids. The CDR3 DNA sequence: TGCGCCAGCAGCTTGGGGGCGGACTATAATTCACCCCTCCACTTT. This encodes CASSLGADYNSPLHF.

The chain employs TRBV3-2 and TRBJ2-1. TRBV3-2 is labeled a pseudogene. The CDR3 is 14 amino acids. The CDR3 loop reads CASRLASSYNEQFF. CDR3 coding DNA: TGTGCCAGCAGGCTAGCGAGCTCCTACAATGAGCAGTTCTTC.

The chain has TRBV10-1 and TRBJ1-1; no reliable D call. Trimming stripped 3 bases from V and 4 bases from J, with 18 bases between. This CDR3 has 16 amino acids. The germline CDR1 and CDR2 sequences are WNHNN and SYGVQD (reference sequence). CDR3 residues: CASSDQIESGVTEAFF. The CDR3 DNA follows: TGCGCCAGCAGTGACCAAATCGAAAGCGGTGTCACTGAAGCTTTCTTT.

Worth noting for this clonotype: No DNA is shown, since the ends of the CDR3 on it are uncertain; the CDR3 is the one TCRdb lists. The chain is built from TRBV9 and TRBJ1-2; TRBD1 is the table's D call, not checked against the DNA. Per the germline V gene, CDR1 is SGDLS and CDR2 is YYNGEE. From its first to its last residue, the CDR3 has 13 amino acids. This CDR3 is CASSVGWGSGNTF.

Comments on this clonotype: This may arise from a read error, as a much more abundant clone is one base away. CDR3 protein: CAGSPRDLKYQPQHF. In nucleotides, the CDR3 is TGTGCCGGCAGTCCCCGGGACTTGAAGTATCAGCCCCAGCATTTT. The gene calls are TRBV2 and TRBJ1-5, with a weak D call TRBD1 (5 bases). Germline V gene sequence: CDR1 SNHLY, CDR2 FYNNEI. The CDR3 is made up of 15 amino acids.

The V and J genes are TRBV6-2 or TRBV6-3 and TRBJ2-2, with TRBD1 matching 12 bases. Germline-derived CDR1 and CDR2 are MNHEY and SVGEGT. CDR3 length equals 16 residues. Unmatched junction bases numbered 11, after V lost 6 bases and J lost 9 bases. The CDR3 here is CASRGTGGAPRRELFF. In DNA, the CDR3 is TGTGCCAGCAGGGGGACAGGGGGCGCCCCCCGCCGGGAGCTGTTTTTT.

CDR3 region: CASSTMANTEAFF. CDR3 in DNA: TGTGCCAGCAGCACAATGGCGAACACTGAAGCTTTCTTT. V is TRBV12-3 or TRBV12-4 and J is TRBJ1-1; no clear D. The CDR3 has 13 amino acids. V lost 6 bases and J lost 1, with 9 bases in between.

This clonotype was recorded a few times. This rearrangement joins TRBV7-3 to TRBJ2-5, with D uncertain. The CDR3 is 13 amino acids. The V gene's germline CDR1 is SGHTA and CDR2 FQGTGA. V was cut by 5 bases and J by 9 bases, with 16 bases left in between. The CDR3 protein is CASSVNSNQPQYF. CDR3 DNA sequence: TGTGCCAGCAGCGTAAATAGCAATCAGCCCCAGTACTTC.

The rearrangement joins TRBV5-1 to TRBJ2-7, with D possibly TRBD1 on 6 matching bases. The germline V gene encodes CDR1 SGHRS and CDR2 YFSETQ. The CDR3 spans 15 residues. Trimming removed 2 bases from V and 3 bases from J, with 15 bases in between. CDR3 DNA: TGCGCCAGCAGCTTAAGCCGGACAGTTGGCTACGAGCAGTACTTC. It yields the protein CASSLSRTVGYEQYF.

The gene calls are TRBV5-1 and TRBJ1-2; D ambiguous. V lost 5 bases and J lost 4, with 15 bases in between. Germline V gene sequence: CDR1 SGHRS, CDR2 YFSETQ. The CDR3 has 14 amino acids. This CDR3 is CASRQQELAYGYTF. DNA of the CDR3: TGCGCCAGCAGGCAGCAGGAACTTGCCTATGGCTACACCTTC.

J is TRBJ2-5 and V is TRBV9, with TRBD2 as a possible D gene (5 bases). The germline V gene has CDR1 SGDLS and CDR2 YYNGEE. Trimming shortened V by 2 bases and J by 4 bases, and 9 bases separated the two germline ends. The CDR3 has 13 residues. The CDR3 reads CASSVRERETQYF. The CDR3 DNA reads as TGTGCCAGCAGCGTTAGGGAGAGAGAGACCCAGTACTTC.

The chain links TRBV20-1 to TRBJ1-2; D gene unclear. V lost 1 base and J lost 3, with 12 bases in between. Germline V gene data show CDR1 as DFQATT and CDR2 as SNEGSKA (reference sequence). The CDR3 runs 14 residues. The CDR3 bases are TGCAGTGCTAGAGTGGCGGGGTGGGACTATGGCTACACCTTC. Residues: CSARVAGWDYGYTF.

The chain has TRBV24-1 and TRBJ2-3; possible D gene TRBD1, 6 bases. V shed 3 bases and J shed 6 bases, with 12 bases lying between them. The germline V gene encodes CDR1 KGHDR and CDR2 SFDVKD. The CDR3 has 14 amino acids. The CDR3 nucleotides read TGTGCCACCAGTGATCGACAGGCAAAGGATACGCAGTATTTT. Protein: CATSDRQAKDTQYF.

To note about this clonotype: A read error is likely, as this CDR3 ends without the conserved phenylalanine or tryptophan. The DNA is omitted, as the CDR3 cannot be located on it reliably, and the CDR3 follows TCRdb's listing. The chain employs TRBV7-2 and TRBJ2-7; whether TRBD2, the table's D call, matches the DNA was not checked. Germline V gives CDR1 SGHTA, CDR2 FQGNSA. The CDR3 has 12 amino acids, counting both end residues. The CDR3 loop reads CASSLEEGEPYY.